This TCR beta chain was documented in a study of OX40 agonist ivuxolimab in advanced cancers. Libraries were prepared by immunoSEQ multiplex PCR; TCRdb keeps only in-frame clonotypes and omits some of them. This sample yields around 41,000 clones, of which 88% are seen a single time; approximately 13% belongs to the top ten. Germline V gene lookup returns CDR1 SGHRS and CDR2 YFSETQ. V was cut by 1 base and J by 1 base, with 6 bases left in between. The CDR3 contains 13 residues. The material was CD4+ or CD8+ T cells sorted from blood, obtained in a trial of the OX40 agonist ivuxolimab. The receptor's source is an adult with an advanced solid tumor such as melanoma, head and neck, liver or kidney cancer. The chain is built from TRBV5-1 and TRBJ2-7; D gene ambiguous. CDR3 amino acids: CASSLTESYEQYF. DNA of the CDR3: TGCGCCAGCAGCTTGACAGAGTCCTACGAGCAGTACTTC.